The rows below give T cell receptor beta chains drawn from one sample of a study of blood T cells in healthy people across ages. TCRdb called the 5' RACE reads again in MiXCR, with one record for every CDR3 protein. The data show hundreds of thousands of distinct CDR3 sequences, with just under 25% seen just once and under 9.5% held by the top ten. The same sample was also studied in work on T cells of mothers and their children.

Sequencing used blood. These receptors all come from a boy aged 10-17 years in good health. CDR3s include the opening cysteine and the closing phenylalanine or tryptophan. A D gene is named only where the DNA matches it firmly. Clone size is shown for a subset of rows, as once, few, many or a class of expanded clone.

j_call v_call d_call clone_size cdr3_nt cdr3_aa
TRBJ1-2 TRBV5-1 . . TGCGCCAGCAGCTTGTGGGCGGACTCTAACTATGGCTACACCTTC CASSLWADSNYGYTF
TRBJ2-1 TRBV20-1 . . TGCAGTGCTAGAGATATTGGCGGAGCTAATGAGCAGTTCTTC CSARDIGGANEQFF
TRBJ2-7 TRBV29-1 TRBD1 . TGCAGCGTTACTGGGGGACAGAGCTCCTACGAGCAGTACTTC CSVTGGQSSYEQYF
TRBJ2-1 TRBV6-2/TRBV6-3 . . TGTGCCAGCAGTTACGAGCGGGTGTACAATGAGCAGTTCTTC CASSYERVYNEQFF
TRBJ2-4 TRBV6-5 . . TGTGCCAGCAGTTCCGGAGGGGGACTGTTAGCCAAAAACATTCAGTACTTC CASSSGGGLLAKNIQYF
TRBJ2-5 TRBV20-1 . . TGCAGTGCTAGAGACGTAGGTCCGGAGACCCAGTACTTC CSARDVGPETQYF
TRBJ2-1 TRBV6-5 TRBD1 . TGTGCCAGCAGTCAACAGGGGGATGAGCAGTTCTTC CASSQQGDEQFF
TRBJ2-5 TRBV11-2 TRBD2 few TGTGCCAGCAGCTCACCGGGCCTAGCGGGCCCCCAAGAGACCCAGTACTTC CASSSPGLAGPQETQYF
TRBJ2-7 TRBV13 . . TGTGCCAGCAGTAGCAGGAGCTCCTACGAGCAGTACTTC CASSSRSSYEQYF
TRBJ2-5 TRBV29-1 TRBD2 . TGCAGCGTTGATCTCGCGGGAGTTAGTGAGACCCAGTACTTC CSVDLAGVSETQYF
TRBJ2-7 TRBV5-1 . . TGCGCCAGCCACGATCCAAGGGGTCCCTACGAGCAGTACTTC CASHDPRGPYEQYF
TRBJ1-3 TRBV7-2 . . TGTGCCAGCAGCCTACAGGGTTGGGGAAACACCATATATTTT CASSLQGWGNTIYF
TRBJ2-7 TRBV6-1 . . TGTGCCAGCAGTGGAACGGGCCCCTGGTACGAGCAGTACTTC CASSGTGPWYEQYF
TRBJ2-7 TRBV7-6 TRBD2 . TGTGCCAGCAGCTTATTCGGGGGGGACCCCTACGAGCAGTACTTC CASSLFGGDPYEQYF
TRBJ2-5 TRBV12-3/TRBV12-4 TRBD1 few TGTGCCAGCAGTTTAGCTGGGACAGGAGAAGAGGAGACCCAGTACTTC CASSLAGTGEEETQYF
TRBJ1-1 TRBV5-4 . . TGTGCCAGCAGCTTGCGGTCCATGAACACTGAAGCTTTCTTT CASSLRSMNTEAFF
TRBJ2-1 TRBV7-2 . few TGTGCCAGCAGCCATTACAATGAGCAGTTCTTC CASSHYNEQFF
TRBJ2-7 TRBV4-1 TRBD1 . TGCGCCAGCAGCCATGGACAGGGGGCAACCGAGCAGTACTTC CASSHGQGATEQYF
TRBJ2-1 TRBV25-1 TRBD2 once TGTGCCAGCAGTGAATTTAGCGGGAGCGCATATGAGCAGTTCTTC CASSEFSGSAYEQFF
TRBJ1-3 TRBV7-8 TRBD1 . TGTGCCAGCAGCTGGGACAGGGAGGGAAACACCATATATTTT CASSWDREGNTIYF
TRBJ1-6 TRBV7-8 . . TGTGCCAGCAGCTTAAATACTAGAAATTCACCCCTCCACTTT CASSLNTRNSPLHF
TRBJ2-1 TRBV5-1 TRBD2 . TGCGCCAGCAAGGGATCCACTAGCGGGGGCTACAATGAGCAGTTCTTC CASKGSTSGGYNEQFF
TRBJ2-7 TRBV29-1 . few TGCAGCGTTGAAATACAGGGTTCCTACGAGCAGTACTTC CSVEIQGSYEQYF
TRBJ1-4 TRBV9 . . TGTGCCAGCAGCGTAGGAGGGGCGTCCAATGAAAAACTGTTTTTT CASSVGGASNEKLFF
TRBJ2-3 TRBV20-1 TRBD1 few TGCAGTGCTAGCAGGCAGGGGGCAATGGATACGCAGTATTTT CSASRQGAMDTQYF
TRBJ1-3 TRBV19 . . TGTGCCAGTTTACCGCGGGATAGGTCTGGAAACACCATATATTTT CASLPRDRSGNTIYF
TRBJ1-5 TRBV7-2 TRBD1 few TGTGCCAGCAGCTCGGACAGGGGGCTCCATCAGCCCCAGCATTTT CASSSDRGLHQPQHF
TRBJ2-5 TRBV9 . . TGTGCCAGCAGCCTGGGGACCGGGGGGACCCAGTACTTC CASSLGTGGTQYF
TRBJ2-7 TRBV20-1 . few TGCAGTGCTAGAGCTCGAGGGGAATGGCAGTACTTC CSARARGEWQYF
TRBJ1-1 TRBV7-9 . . TGTGCCAGCATGTCAGAGGGCCTCGGGACTGAAGCTTTCTTT CASMSEGLGTEAFF
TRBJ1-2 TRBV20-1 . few TGCAGTGCGCCGAAAATAGATCTCTGGGGCTACACCTTC CSAPKIDLWGYTF
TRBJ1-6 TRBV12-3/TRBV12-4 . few TGTGCCAGCAGTTTGGGGGGGTATAATTCACCCCTCCACTTT CASSLGGYNSPLHF